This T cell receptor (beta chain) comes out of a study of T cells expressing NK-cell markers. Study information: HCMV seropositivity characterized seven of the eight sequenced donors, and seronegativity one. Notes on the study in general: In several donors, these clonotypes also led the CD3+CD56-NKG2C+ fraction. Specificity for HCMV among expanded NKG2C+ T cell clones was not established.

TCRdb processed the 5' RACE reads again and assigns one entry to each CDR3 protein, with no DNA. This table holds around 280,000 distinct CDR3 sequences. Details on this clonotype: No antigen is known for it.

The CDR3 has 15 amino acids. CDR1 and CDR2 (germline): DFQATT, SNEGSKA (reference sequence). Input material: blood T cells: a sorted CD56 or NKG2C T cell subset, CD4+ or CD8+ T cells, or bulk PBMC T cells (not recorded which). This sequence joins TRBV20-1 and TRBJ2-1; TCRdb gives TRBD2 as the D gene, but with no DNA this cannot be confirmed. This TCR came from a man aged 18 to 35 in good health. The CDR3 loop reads CSATGPSSGLGEQFF.